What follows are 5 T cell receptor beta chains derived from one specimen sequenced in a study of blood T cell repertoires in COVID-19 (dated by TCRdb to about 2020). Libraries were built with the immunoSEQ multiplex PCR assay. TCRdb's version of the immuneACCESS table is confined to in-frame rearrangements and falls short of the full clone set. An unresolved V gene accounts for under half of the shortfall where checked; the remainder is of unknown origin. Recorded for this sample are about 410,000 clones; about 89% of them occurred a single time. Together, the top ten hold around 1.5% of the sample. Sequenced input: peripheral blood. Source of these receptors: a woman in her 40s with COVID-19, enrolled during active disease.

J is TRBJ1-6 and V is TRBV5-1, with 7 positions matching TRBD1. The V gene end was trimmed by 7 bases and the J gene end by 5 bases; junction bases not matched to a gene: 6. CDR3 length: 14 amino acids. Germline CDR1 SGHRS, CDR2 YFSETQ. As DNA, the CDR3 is TGCGCCAGCCGGGAGACAGGGAATAATTCACCCCTCCACTTT. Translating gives CASRETGNNSPLHF.

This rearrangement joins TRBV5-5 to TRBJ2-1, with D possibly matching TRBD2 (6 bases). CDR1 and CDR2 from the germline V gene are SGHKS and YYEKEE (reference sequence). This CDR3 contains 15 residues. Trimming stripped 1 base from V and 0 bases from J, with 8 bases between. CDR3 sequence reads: CASSLTGSSYNEQFF. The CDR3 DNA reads TGTGCCAGCAGCTTGACCGGGAGCTCCTACAATGAGCAGTTCTTC.

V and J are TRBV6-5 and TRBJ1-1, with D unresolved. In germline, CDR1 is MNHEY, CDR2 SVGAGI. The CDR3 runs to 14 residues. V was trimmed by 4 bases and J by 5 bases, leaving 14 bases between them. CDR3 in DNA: TGTGCCAGCAGTTTTGGCAGCGGAGGGACTGAAGCTTTCTTT. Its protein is CASSFGSGGTEAFF.

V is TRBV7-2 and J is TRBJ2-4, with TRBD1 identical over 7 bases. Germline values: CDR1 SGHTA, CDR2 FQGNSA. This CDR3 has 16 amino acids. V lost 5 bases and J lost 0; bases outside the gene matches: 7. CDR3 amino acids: CASSPRTGLAKNIQYF. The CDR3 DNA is TGTGCCAGCAGCCCGAGGACAGGACTAGCCAAAAACATTCAGTACTTC.

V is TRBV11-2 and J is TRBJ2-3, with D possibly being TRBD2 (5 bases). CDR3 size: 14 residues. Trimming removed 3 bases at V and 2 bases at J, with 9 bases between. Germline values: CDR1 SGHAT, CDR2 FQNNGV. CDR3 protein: CASSLSGPTDTQYF. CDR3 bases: TGTGCCAGCAGCTTGAGCGGACCCACAGATACGCAGTATTTT.